This entry concerns a single TCR beta chain. The V gene lost 5 bases and the J gene lost 4 bases, with 17 bases spanning the gap. The CDR3 consists of 15 residues. Germline V gene lookup returns CDR1 SEHNR and CDR2 FQNEAQ (reference sequence). Using genomic DNA as the template, TCR beta VDJ and CDR3 profiling was carried out. MiXCR, run by TCRdb on the reads, gives a single entry per CDR3 protein. The sample has some 180,000 distinct CDR3 sequences, 45% to 50% seen once. The entry originates in a study of CD8+CD57+ T cells in acquired aplastic anemia. This chain links TRBV7-9 with TRBJ1-1; D not certain. The receptor's source is a human donor in good health. The sequenced material came from sorted CD4+, CD8+, or CD8+CD57+ T cells (not recorded which) from PBMCs. This CDR3 is CASSDPYGKPTEAFF. In nucleotides, the CDR3 is TGTGCCAGCAGCGATCCTTACGGCAAGCCCACTGAAGCTTTCTTT. Together with reference TRBV7-9 and TRBJ1-1, the CDR3 gives the full variable domain: DTGVSQNPRHKITKRGQNVTFRCDPISEHNRLYWYRQTLGQGPEFLTYFQNEAQLEKSRLLSDRFSAERPKGSFSTLEIQRTEQGDSAMYLCASSDPYGKPTEAFFGQGTRLTVV.